The rows below give T cell receptor beta chains drawn from one sample of a study of blood T cells in healthy people across ages. TCRdb reanalysed the 5' RACE reads using MiXCR and keeps one entry per CDR3 protein. The table lists around 670,000 distinct CDR3 sequences, about 30% of them singletons. What was sequenced was blood. Receptors were obtained from a woman older than 75 in good health. The CDR3 runs from the conserved cysteine through the conserved F or W. Fields, in order: D gene, J gene, V gene, clone size, CDR3 protein, CDR3 DNA. A D gene is named only where the DNA matches it firmly. Some rows have no size entry. The others give once, few or many, or a class for an expanded clone.

D: .
J: TRBJ1-5
V: TRBV7-2
size: .
CDR3: CASGQLSQPQHF
DNA: TGTGCCAGCGGACAGTTGTCCCAGCCCCAGCATTTT

D: .
J: TRBJ1-1
V: TRBV27
size: .
CDR3: CASRSLVDGGGNTEAFF
DNA: TGTGCCAGCAGATCCCTCGTGGACGGGGGGGGCAACACTGAAGCTTTCTTT

D: TRBD1
J: TRBJ1-2
V: TRBV4-3
size: many
CDR3: CASSQGGQALYGYTF
DNA: TGCGCCAGCAGCCAAGGGGGACAGGCTCTCTATGGCTACACCTTC

D: .
J: TRBJ2-7
V: TRBV18
size: .
CDR3: CASSPGSFNEQYF
DNA: TGTGCCAGCTCACCCGGGTCCTTCAATGAGCAGTACTTC

D: TRBD1
J: TRBJ2-4
V: TRBV20-1
size: many
CDR3: CSARGGQGNIQYF
DNA: TGCAGTGCTAGGGGGGGACAGGGGAACATTCAGTACTTC

D: .
J: TRBJ2-7
V: TRBV25-1
size: .
CDR3: CASSALREWPYNEQYF
DNA: TGTGCCAGCAGTGCTCTCCGGGAGTGGCCCTACAATGAGCAGTACTTC

D: TRBD2
J: TRBJ2-5
V: TRBV4-2
size: many
CDR3: CASSPTSGGAQETQYF
DNA: TGTGCCAGCAGCCCGACTAGCGGGGGGGCACAAGAGACCCAGTACTTC

D: .
J: TRBJ2-5
V: TRBV27
size: many
CDR3: CASSHGGVLGQETQYF
DNA: TGTGCCAGCTCCCACGGCGGGGTTCTTGGCCAAGAGACCCAGTACTTC

D: .
J: TRBJ2-7
V: TRBV3-1
size: .
CDR3: CTSSRSLCEQYF
DNA: TGTACCAGCAGCCGCTCCCTCTGCGAGCAGTACTTC

D: .
J: TRBJ1-2
V: TRBV15
size: many
CDR3: CATSEGYYGYTF
DNA: TGTGCCACCAGCGAGGGTTATTATGGCTACACCTTC

D: .
J: TRBJ2-7
V: TRBV2
size: .
CDR3: CASSDRDGGSYEQYF
DNA: TGTGCCAGCAGCGACCGGGACGGAGGATCCTACGAGCAGTACTTC

D: .
J: TRBJ2-2
V: TRBV6-2/TRBV6-3
size: .
CDR3: CASSRVAERFF
DNA: TGTGCCAGCAGCCGGGTCGCGGAGCGGTTTTTT

D: TRBD2
J: TRBJ2-5
V: TRBV20-1
size: .
CDR3: CSALGLAGGQETQYF
DNA: TGCAGTGCCCTGGGACTAGCGGGAGGACAAGAGACCCAGTACTTC

D: TRBD1
J: TRBJ1-2
V: TRBV7-8
size: .
CDR3: CASSPRPPGQGSNYGYTF
DNA: TGTGCCAGCAGCCCCCGACCTCCGGGACAGGGGTCTAACTATGGCTACACCTTC

D: TRBD1
J: TRBJ1-2
V: TRBV28
size: many
CDR3: CASSILTGGRNGYTF
DNA: TGTGCCAGCAGTATCCTAACAGGGGGACGGAATGGCTACACCTTC

D: .
J: TRBJ2-1
V: TRBV12-3/TRBV12-4
size: .
CDR3: CASSPQMSEQFF
DNA: TGTGCCAGCAGTCCACAGATGAGTGAGCAGTTCTTC

D: TRBD1
J: TRBJ2-5
V: TRBV19
size: many
CDR3: CASSNDRGQETQYF
DNA: TGTGCCAGTAGTAATGACAGGGGCCAAGAGACCCAGTACTTC

D: .
J: TRBJ1-1
V: TRBV5-1
size: few
CDR3: CASSPTGTRGAEAFF
DNA: TGCGCCAGCAGTCCCACCGGGACCCGAGGCGCTGAAGCTTTCTTT

D: .
J: TRBJ1-1
V: TRBV11-2
size: many
CDR3: CASSLSGGTEAFF
DNA: TGTGCCAGCAGCTTATCTGGGGGCACTGAAGCTTTCTTT

D: .
J: TRBJ2-5
V: TRBV20-1
size: .
CDR3: CSARRGLVSNEQYF
DNA: TGCAGTGCTAGACGTGGACTTGTTTCCAATGAGCAGTACTTC

D: .
J: TRBJ1-1
V: TRBV20-1
size: .
CDR3: CSAQRARADTEAFF
DNA: TGCAGTGCCCAGCGAGCGAGGGCCGACACTGAAGCTTTCTTT

D: .
J: TRBJ2-1
V: TRBV12-3/TRBV12-4
size: many
CDR3: CASRLRQGEAYNEQFF
DNA: TGTGCCAGCAGACTACGACAAGGGGAGGCGTACAATGAGCAGTTCTTC

D: .
J: TRBJ2-7
V: TRBV6-5
size: many
CDR3: CAARDTDSYEQYF
DNA: TGTGCCGCAAGGGACACTGACTCCTACGAGCAGTACTTC

D: TRBD2
J: TRBJ2-7
V: TRBV10-3
size: .
CDR3: CAISTPGTSGPEQYF
DNA: TGTGCCATCAGTACGCCCGGGACTAGCGGGCCCGAGCAGTACTTC

D: .
J: TRBJ1-2
V: TRBV3-1
size: many
CDR3: CASSQRTDYGYTF
DNA: TGCGCCAGCAGCCAAAGGACAGATTATGGCTACACCTTC

D: TRBD1
J: TRBJ1-1
V: TRBV5-1
size: many
CDR3: CASSPRQGPNTEAFF
DNA: TGTGCCAGCAGCCCAAGACAGGGGCCCAACACTGAAGCTTTCTTT

D: .
J: TRBJ1-1
V: TRBV20-1
size: many
CDR3: CSARDRRALEAFF
DNA: TGCAGTGCTAGAGATCGGAGGGCCTTAGAAGCTTTCTTT

D: .
J: TRBJ1-1
V: TRBV7-9
size: .
CDR3: CASSLIGLSPMNTEAFF
DNA: TGTGCCAGCAGCTTAATAGGTCTGTCGCCGATGAACACTGAAGCTTTCTTT

D: TRBD1
J: TRBJ2-1
V: TRBV7-3
size: many
CDR3: CASSLTPRGTGKNNEQFF
DNA: TGTGCCAGCAGCTTAACCCCCAGAGGGACAGGGAAAAACAATGAGCAGTTCTTC

D: .
J: TRBJ2-3
V: TRBV20-1
size: .
CDR3: CSAPMIGYTQYF
DNA: TGCAGTGCCCCTATGATTGGGTATACGCAGTATTTT

D: .
J: TRBJ2-3
V: TRBV29-1
size: many
CDR3: CSVELAIPTDTQYF
DNA: TGCAGCGTTGAATTAGCGATACCCACAGATACGCAGTATTTT

D: .
J: TRBJ2-5
V: TRBV12-3/TRBV12-4
size: .
CDR3: CASSSGAGRYNEQYF
DNA: TGTGCCAGCAGTTCGGGGGCGGGGAGATACAATGAGCAGTACTTC

D: TRBD1
J: TRBJ2-3
V: TRBV12-3/TRBV12-4
size: few
CDR3: CASSLQGVRTDAQYF
DNA: TGTGCCAGCAGTTTGCAGGGGGTAAGGACAGATGCGCAGTATTTT